Included here is one T cell receptor beta chain sequence, with context. The assay was immunoSEQ multiplex PCR, and TCRdb's table has in-frame clones only and misses some. The sample holds about 88,000 clones, roughly nine tenths seen once. These data belong to a study of blood T cell repertoires in COVID-19. Background on the study: The cDNA or gDNA used as material had been derived from T cells, B-cell-depleted T cells, or PBMCs.

Germline V gene lookup returns CDR1 SGHDT and CDR2 YYEEEE. Trimming took off 3 bases at V and 8 bases at J, with 20 bases between the two ends. The CDR3 is 15 amino acids. The V and J genes are TRBV5-6 and TRBJ1-2; D not resolved. The sample was peripheral blood. This clonotype was sampled from a man aged 60 to 75 with acute or convalescent COVID-19. CDR3 loop: CASSYGADLVRGYTF. The CDR3 nucleotides read TGTGCCAGCAGCTATGGCGCAGATTTGGTGCGGGGCTACACCTTC. Full variable domain (missing parts from reference TRBV5-6 and TRBJ1-2): DAGVTQSPTHLIKTRGQQVTLRCSPKSGHDTVSWYQQALGQGPQFIFQYYEEEERQRGNFPDRFSGHQFPNYSSELNVNALLLGDSALYLCASSYGADLVRGYTFGSGTRLTVV.